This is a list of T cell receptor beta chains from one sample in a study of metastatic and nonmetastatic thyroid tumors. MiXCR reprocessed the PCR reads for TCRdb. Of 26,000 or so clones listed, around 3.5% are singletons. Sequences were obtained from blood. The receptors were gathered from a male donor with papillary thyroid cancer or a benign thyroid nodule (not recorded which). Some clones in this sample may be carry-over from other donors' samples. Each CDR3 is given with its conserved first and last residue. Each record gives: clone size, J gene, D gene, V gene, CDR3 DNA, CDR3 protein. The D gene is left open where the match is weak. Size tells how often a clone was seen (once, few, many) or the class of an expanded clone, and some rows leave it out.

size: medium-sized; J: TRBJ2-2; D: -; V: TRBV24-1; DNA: TGTGCCACCTCCCCGAGTCAGGACACCGGGGAGCTGTTTTTT; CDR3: CATSPSQDTGELFF
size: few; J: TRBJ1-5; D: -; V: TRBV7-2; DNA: TGTGCAAGCAGCTTCTTCCGGGATCAGCCACAGCATTTT; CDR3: CASSFFRDQPQHF
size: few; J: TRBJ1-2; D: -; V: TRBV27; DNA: TGTGCCAGCAGGCTCCCGAGGGAGGGTGGTTATGGCTACACCTTC; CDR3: CASRLPREGGYGYTF
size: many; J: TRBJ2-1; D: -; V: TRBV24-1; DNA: TGTGCCACCAGTGAGGTCGGGGTCAATGAGCAGTTCTTC; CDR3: CATSEVGVNEQFF
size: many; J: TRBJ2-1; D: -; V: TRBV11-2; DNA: TGTGCCAGCAGCTTATCGAGAAACAATGAGCAGTTCTTC; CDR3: CASSLSRNNEQFF
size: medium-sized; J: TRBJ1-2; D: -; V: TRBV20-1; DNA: TGCAGTGCTCCCAGCGGGGTTCCTGGCTACACCTTC; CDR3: CSAPSGVPGYTF
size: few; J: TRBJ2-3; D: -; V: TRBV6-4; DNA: TGTGCCAGCAGTGCAACAGTTACCACAGATACGCAGTATTTT; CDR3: CASSATVTTDTQYF
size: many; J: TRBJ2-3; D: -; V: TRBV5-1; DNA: TGCGCCAGCAGTTGGCAGACTAGCACAGATACGCAGTATTTT; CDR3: CASSWQTSTDTQYF
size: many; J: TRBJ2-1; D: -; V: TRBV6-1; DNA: TGTGCCAGCAGTCATCTTAATGAGCAGTTCTTC; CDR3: CASSHLNEQFF
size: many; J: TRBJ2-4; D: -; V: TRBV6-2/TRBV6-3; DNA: TGTGCCAGCAGGCAACTTGGCATTCAGTACTTC; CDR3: CASRQLGIQYF
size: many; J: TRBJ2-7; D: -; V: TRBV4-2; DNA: TGTGCCAGCAGCCAAGAGGAGGGGGCTTCGTGGGAGCAGTACTTC; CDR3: CASSQEEGASWEQYF
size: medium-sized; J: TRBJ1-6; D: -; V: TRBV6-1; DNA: TGTGCCAGCAGTGAATCTTTCAATTCACCCCTCCACTTT; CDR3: CASSESFNSPLHF
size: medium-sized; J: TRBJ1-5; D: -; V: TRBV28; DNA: TGTGCCAGCAGTTTGCGGGGGCGGCATCAGCCCCAGCATTTT; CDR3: CASSLRGRHQPQHF
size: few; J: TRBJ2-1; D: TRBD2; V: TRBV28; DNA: TGTGCCAGCAGGAGACTAGCGGAACACAATGAGCAGTTCTTC; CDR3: CASRRLAEHNEQFF
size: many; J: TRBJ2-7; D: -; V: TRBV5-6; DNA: TGTGCCAGCAGCACCGACCTACCCCCCTACGAGCAGTACTTC; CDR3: CASSTDLPPYEQYF
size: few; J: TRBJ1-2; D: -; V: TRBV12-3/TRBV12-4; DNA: TGTGCCAGCAGTTTGGGGACAACTCCTTTCTATGGCTACACCTTC; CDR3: CASSLGTTPFYGYTF
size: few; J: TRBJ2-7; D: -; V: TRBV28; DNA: TGTGCCAGCAAAGGGGACAACCAATACGAGCAGTACTTC; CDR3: CASKGDNQYEQYF
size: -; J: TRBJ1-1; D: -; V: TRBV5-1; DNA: TGCGCCGGCAGCTTGGAGGCAGGCCTCCCGGGGGGCACTGAAGCTTTCTTT; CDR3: CAGSLEAGLPGGTEAFF
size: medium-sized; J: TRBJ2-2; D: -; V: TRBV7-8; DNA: TGTGCCAGCAGCTTGGACACCGGGGAGCTGTTTTTT; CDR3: CASSLDTGELFF
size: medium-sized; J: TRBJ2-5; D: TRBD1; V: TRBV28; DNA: TGTGCCAGCAGCCATGGGACAGGGGGCGCATCTGAGACCCAGTACTTC; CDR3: CASSHGTGGASETQYF
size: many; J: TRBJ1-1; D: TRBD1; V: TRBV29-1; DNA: TGCAGCGTTGAAGATCCACCGGGACAGGGCACTGAAGCTTTCTTT; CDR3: CSVEDPPGQGTEAFF
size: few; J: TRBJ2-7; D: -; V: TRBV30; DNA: TGTGCCTGGGACAGGTCTACCTACGAGCAGTACTTC; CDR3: CAWDRSTYEQYF
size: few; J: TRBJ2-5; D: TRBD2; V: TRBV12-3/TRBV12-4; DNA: TGTGCCAGCAGCCCTTTTGCGGGAGCGGTGACCCATTACTTC; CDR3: CASSPFAGAVTHYF
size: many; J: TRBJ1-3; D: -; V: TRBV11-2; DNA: TGTGCCAGCAGCCCACGGACGGTGCCCCCTGGAAACACCATATATTTT; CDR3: CASSPRTVPPGNTIYF
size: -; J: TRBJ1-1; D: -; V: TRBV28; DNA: TGCGCCAGCAGTTTATCGGCCCCAGAAGGGAAGGCTTTCTTT; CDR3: CASSLSAPEGKAFF
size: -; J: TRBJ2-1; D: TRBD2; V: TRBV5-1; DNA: TGCGCCAGCAGCGCCTCCGGGACTAGCGGATACAATGAGCAGTTCTTC; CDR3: CASSASGTSGYNEQFF
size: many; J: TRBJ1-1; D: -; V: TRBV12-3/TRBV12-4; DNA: TGTGCCAGCAGTTTAGGTTTCAAGAAAGCTTTCTTT; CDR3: CASSLGFKKAFF
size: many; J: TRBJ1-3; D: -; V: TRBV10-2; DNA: TGCGCCAGCAATACACACAACACAGGGAACTCTGGAAACACCATATATTTT; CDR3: CASNTHNTGNSGNTIYF
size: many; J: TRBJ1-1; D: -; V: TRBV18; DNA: TGTGCCAGCTCACCGAATATAGAAGCTTTCTTT; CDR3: CASSPNIEAFF
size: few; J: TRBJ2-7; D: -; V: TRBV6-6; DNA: TGTGCCAGCAGTTACTCGACTGCTCCCAACGAGCAGTACTTC; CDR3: CASSYSTAPNEQYF
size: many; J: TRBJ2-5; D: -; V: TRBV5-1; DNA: TGCGCCAGCAGCTATGGAAGGGAACAAGAGACCCAGTACTTC; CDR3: CASSYGREQETQYF
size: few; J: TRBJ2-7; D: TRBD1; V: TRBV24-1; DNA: TGTGCCAGCAGTTATTCAAACCCGGGACAGGGGTACGAGCAGTACTTC; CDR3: CASSYSNPGQGYEQYF
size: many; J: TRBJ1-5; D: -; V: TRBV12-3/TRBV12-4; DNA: TGTGCCAGCAGTTCAGGGAATCAGCCCCAGCATTTT; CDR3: CASSSGNQPQHF
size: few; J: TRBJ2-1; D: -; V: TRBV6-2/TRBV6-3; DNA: TGTGCCAGCAGTTACGGGGGGGCCGAATACAATGAGCAGTTCTTC; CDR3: CASSYGGAEYNEQFF
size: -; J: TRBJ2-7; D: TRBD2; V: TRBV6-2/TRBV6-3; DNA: TGTGCCAGCTTAGCGGGAGGGACCTACGAGCAGTACTTC; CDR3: CASLAGGTYEQYF
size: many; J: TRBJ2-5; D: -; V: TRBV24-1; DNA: TGTGCCACCAGTGATTTTAACAGACCAGAGACCCAGTACTTC; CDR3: CATSDFNRPETQYF
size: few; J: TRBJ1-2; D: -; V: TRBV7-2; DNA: TGTGCCAGCAGTTCAGGGCACTATGGTTACACCTTC; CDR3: CASSSGHYGYTF
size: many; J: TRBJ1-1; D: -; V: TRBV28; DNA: TGTGCCAGCAGTTTACTTATTGGCACTGAAGCTTTCTTT; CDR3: CASSLLIGTEAFF
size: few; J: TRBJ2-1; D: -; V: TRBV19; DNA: TGTGCCAGTAGTATAGTGGGGTCGAGTGAGCAGTTCTTC; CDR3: CASSIVGSSEQFF
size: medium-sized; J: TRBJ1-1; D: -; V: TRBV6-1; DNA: TGTGCCAGCAGTTCGGGACCCCCACGAAGTGAAGCTTTCTTT; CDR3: CASSSGPPRSEAFF
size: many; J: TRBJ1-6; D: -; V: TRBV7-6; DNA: TGTGCCAGCAGCTGGGGGCAGGAGAATTCACCCCTCCACTTT; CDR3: CASSWGQENSPLHF
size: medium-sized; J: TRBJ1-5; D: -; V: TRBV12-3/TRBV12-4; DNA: TGTGCCAGCAGTTTAGATAGCAATCAGCCCCAGCATTTT; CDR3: CASSLDSNQPQHF
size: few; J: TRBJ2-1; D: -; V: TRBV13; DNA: TGTGCCAGCAGCTTATCGGGCTCCTACAATGAGCAGTTCTTC; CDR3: CASSLSGSYNEQFF
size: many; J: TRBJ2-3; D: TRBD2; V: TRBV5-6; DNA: TGTGCCAGCAGCGCGCGCGGGAGGCTTGCCACAGATACGCAGTATTTT; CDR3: CASSARGRLATDTQYF
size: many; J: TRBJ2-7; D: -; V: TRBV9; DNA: TGTGCCAGCAGCGTAGGGTTGGGGCGGGGCACATACGAGCAGTACTTC; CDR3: CASSVGLGRGTYEQYF
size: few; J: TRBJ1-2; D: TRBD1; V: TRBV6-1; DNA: TGTGCCAGTCGGACGGGACAGGGTGTTGGCTACACCTTC; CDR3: CASRTGQGVGYTF
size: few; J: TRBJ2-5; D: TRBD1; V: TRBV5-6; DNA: TGTGCCAGCAGCAAGACAGGGAGTCCGACCCAGTACTTC; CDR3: CASSKTGSPTQYF
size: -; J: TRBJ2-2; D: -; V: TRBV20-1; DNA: TGCAGTGCTAGACGCGAGGAGGCGAACACCGGGGAGCTGTTTTTT; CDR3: CSARREEANTGELFF
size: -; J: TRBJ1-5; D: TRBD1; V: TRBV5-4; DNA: TGTGCCAGCAGCTTGGGCGGGACAGTAAATCAGCCCCAGCATTTT; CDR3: CASSLGGTVNQPQHF
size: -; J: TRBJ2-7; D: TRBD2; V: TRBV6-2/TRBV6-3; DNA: TGTGCCAGCAGTTACAGGACTAGCGGGAGACTGGGGGAGCAGTACTTC; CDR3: CASSYRTSGRLGEQYF
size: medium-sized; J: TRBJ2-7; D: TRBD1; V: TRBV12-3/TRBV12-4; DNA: TGTGCCAGCAGTTTCGGGACAGGGGGCTCCTACGAGCAGTACTTC; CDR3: CASSFGTGGSYEQYF
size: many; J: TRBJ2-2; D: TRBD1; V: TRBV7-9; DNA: TGTGCCAGCAGCTGGACAGGGGAGGGGGAGCTGTTTTTT; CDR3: CASSWTGEGELFF
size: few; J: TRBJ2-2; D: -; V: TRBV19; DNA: TGTGCCACCCGCCGCGGAGCGGTCGTGAACACCGGGGAGCTGTTTTTT; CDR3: CATRRGAVVNTGELFF
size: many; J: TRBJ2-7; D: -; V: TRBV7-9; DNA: TGTGCCAGCAGCTCGGGACGGATCTACGAGCAGTACTTC; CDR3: CASSSGRIYEQYF
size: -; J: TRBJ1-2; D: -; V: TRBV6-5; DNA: TGTGCCAGCAGTTACGACATGAACTATGGCTACACCTTC; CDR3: CASSYDMNYGYTF
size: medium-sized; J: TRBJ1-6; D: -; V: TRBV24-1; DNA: TGTGCCACCAGTGATTTGACAGATTCACCCCTCCACTTT; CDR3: CATSDLTDSPLHF
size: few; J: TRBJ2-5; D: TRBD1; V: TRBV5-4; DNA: TGTGCTAGCAGCTGGGACAGCAAGACCCAGTACTTC; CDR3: CASSWDSKTQYF